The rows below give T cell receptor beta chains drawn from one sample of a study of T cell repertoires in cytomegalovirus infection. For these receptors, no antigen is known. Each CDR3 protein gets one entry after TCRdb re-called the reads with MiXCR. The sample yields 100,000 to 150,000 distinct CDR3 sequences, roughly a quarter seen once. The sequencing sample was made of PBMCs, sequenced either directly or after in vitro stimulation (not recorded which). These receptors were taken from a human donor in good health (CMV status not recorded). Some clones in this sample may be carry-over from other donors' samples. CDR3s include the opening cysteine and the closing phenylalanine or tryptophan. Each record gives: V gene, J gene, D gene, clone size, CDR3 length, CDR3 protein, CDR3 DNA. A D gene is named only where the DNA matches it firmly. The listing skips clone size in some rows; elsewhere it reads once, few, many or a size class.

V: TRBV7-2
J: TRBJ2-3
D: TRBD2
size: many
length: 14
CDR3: CASSPRLASDTQYF
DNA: TGTGCCAGCAGCCCAAGACTAGCTTCGGATACGCAGTATTTT

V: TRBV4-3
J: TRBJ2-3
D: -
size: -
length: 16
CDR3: CASSPDSKSPTDTQYF
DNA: TGCGCCAGCAGCCCGGACTCCAAATCCCCCACAGATACGCAGTATTTT

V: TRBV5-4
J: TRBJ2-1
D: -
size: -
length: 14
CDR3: CASSLWAAVGEQFF
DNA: TGTGCCAGCAGCTTATGGGCAGCCGTCGGGGAGCAGTTCTTC

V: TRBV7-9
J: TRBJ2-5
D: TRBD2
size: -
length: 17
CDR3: CASSPRISGRPQETQYF
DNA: TGTGCCAGCAGCCCCCGTATTAGCGGGAGGCCCCAAGAGACCCAGTACTTC

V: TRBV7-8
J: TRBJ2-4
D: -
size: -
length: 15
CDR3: CASSDRDITKNIQYF
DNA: TGTGCCAGCAGCGACCGGGACATCACCAAAAACATTCAGTACTTC

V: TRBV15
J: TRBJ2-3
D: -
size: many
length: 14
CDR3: CATSDSLSTDTQYF
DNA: TGTGCCACCAGCGACTCCCTAAGCACAGATACGCAGTATTTT

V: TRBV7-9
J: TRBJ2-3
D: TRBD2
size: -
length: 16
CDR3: CASSSPGTSGEDTQYF
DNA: TGTGCCAGCAGCTCTCCAGGGACTAGCGGGGAAGATACGCAGTATTTT

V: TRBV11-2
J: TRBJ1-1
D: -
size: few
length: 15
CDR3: CASRPWGGRLTEAFF
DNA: TGTGCCAGCAGGCCTTGGGGGGGGCGTCTTACTGAAGCTTTCTTT

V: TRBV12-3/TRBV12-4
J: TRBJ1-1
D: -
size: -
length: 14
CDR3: CASKRQEENTEAFF
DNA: TGTGCCAGCAAACGACAGGAGGAGAACACTGAAGCTTTCTTT

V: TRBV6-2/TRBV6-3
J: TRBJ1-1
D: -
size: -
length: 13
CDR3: CASIGFMNTEAFF
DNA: TGTGCCAGCATTGGTTTCATGAACACTGAAGCTTTCTTT

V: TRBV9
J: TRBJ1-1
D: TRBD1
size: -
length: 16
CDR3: CASSVGYRQGYTEAFF
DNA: TGTGCCAGCAGCGTAGGTTACAGACAGGGCTACACTGAAGCTTTCTTT

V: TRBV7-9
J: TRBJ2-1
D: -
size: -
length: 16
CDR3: CASTSPYGSSYNEQFF
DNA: TGTGCCAGCACCTCCCCCTACGGGAGCTCCTACAATGAGCAGTTCTTC

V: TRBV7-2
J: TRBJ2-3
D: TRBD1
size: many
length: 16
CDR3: CASSSFRDRLQNTQYF
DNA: TGTGCCAGCAGCTCATTCCGGGACAGACTACAAAATACGCAGTATTTT

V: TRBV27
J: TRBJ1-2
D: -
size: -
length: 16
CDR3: CASSLSKGPSNYGYTF
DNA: TGTGCCAGCAGTTTATCGAAGGGACCGTCTAACTATGGCTACACCTTC

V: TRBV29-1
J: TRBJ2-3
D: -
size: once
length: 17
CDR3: CSVDVRTPRGYTDTQYF
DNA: TGCAGCGTTGACGTCCGGACTCCTCGCGGCTACACAGATACGCAGTATTTT

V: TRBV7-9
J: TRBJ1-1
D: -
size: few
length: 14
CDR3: CASSSQMLGEEAFF
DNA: TGTGCCAGCAGCTCGCAAATGTTGGGAGAAGAAGCTTTCTTT

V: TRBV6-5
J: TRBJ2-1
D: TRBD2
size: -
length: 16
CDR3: CASRTRTSGTYNEQFF
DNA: TGTGCCAGCAGAACAAGGACTAGCGGGACTTACAATGAGCAGTTCTTC

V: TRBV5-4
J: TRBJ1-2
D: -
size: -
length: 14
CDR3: CASSFNTGSDGYTF
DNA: TGTGCCAGCAGCTTCAACACAGGGTCCGATGGCTACACCTTC

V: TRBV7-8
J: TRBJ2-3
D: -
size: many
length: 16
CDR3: CASSALRGRATDTQYF
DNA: TGTGCCAGCAGCGCCCTCCGGGGCCGAGCCACAGATACGCAGTATTTT

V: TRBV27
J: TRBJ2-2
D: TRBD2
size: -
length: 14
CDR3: CASSRTSGTGELFF
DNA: TGTGCCAGCAGCAGGACTAGCGGGACCGGGGAGCTGTTTTTT

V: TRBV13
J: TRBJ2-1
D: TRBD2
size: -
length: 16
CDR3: CASSSTLAGDYNEQFF
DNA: TGTGCCAGCAGCTCGACACTAGCGGGAGACTACAATGAGCAGTTCTTC

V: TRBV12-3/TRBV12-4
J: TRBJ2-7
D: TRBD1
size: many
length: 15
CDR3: CASSPTGTGRHEQYF
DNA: TGTGCCAGCAGCCCGACCGGGACAGGGAGGCACGAGCAGTACTTC

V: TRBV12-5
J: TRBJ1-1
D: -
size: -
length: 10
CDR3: CASGLDVAFF
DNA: TGTGCTAGTGGTTTAGATGTCGCTTTCTTT

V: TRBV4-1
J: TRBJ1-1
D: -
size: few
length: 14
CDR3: CASSQGPGSTEAFF
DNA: TGCGCCAGCAGCCAAGGACCAGGGAGCACTGAAGCTTTCTTT

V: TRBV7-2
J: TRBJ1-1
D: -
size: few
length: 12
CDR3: CASSPNRAKAFF
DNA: TGTGCCAGCAGCCCAAATCGGGCTAAAGCTTTCTTT

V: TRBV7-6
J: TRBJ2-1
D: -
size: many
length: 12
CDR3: CASSPLGPEQFF
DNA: TGTGCCAGCAGCCCTTTAGGGCCGGAGCAGTTCTTC

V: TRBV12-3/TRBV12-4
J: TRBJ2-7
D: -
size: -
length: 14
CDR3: CASSFGQGWYEQYF
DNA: TGTGCCAGCAGTTTTGGTCAGGGCTGGTACGAGCAGTACTTC

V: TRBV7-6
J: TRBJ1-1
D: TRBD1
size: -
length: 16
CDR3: CASSRGTAPVNTEAFF
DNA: TGTGCCAGCAGCCGTGGGACAGCGCCCGTGAACACTGAAGCTTTCTTT